Listed here are 22 T cell receptor beta chains from one sample, sequenced in a study of blood T cells in healthy people across ages. The authors ran a second PCR of 7 to 11 cycles using a sample-barcoded 5' primer and a J-beta primer mix. TCRdb called the 5' RACE reads again in MiXCR, with one record for every CDR3 protein. Among hundreds of thousands of distinct CDR3 sequences listed, about 32% were seen once. Sample: blood. All receptors come from a woman of 80 years or more in good health.

This clonotype was counted at least ten times. This chain joins TRBV20-1 and TRBJ2-7, with 8 nucleotides matching TRBD1. J gave up 3 bases and V 1 base, and 8 bases lay outside the gene matches. CDR1 and CDR2 (germline): DFQATT, SNEGSKA (reference sequence). This CDR3 has 15 amino acids. In nucleotides, the CDR3 is TGCAGTGCTAGAGGGACAGGGAGAGGAGGCTACGAGCAGTACTTC. Its translation is CSARGTGRGGYEQYF.

About this clonotype: A much larger clone differs from this one at a single base, so this may be a read error. The chain couples TRBV7-3 to TRBJ2-4, with 11 bases that match TRBD2. V shed 4 bases and J 2 bases; nucleotides not matched to a gene: 4. CDR3 length: 16 amino acids. Germline assignment: CDR1 SGHTA and CDR2 FQGTGA. CDR3 coding DNA: TGTGCCAGCAGCTCGATAGCGGGGGGGACCAAAAACATTCAGTACTTC. The encoded protein is CASSSIAGGTKNIQYF.

This clonotype was recorded at least ten times. The rearrangement uses TRBV15 and TRBJ2-7, with 8 bases aligning to TRBD1. V lost 2 bases and J lost 2; bases outside the gene matches: 8. This CDR3 comprises 16 residues. Germline V gives CDR1 LNHNV, CDR2 YYDKDF (reference sequence). The CDR3 here is CATSRPGGPAPYEQYF. CDR3 DNA sequence: TGTGCCACCAGCAGACCAGGGGGCCCAGCCCCCTACGAGCAGTACTTC.

The rearrangement links TRBV6-2 or TRBV6-3 to TRBJ2-5; maybe TRBD2 (5 bases). The J call is doubtful: the DNA matches TRBJ2-7 better. From germline, CDR1 is MNHEY and CDR2 SVGEGT. The CDR3 consists of 10 residues. The CDR3 is CAAGWGEQYF. The CDR3 DNA follows: TGTGCCGCGGGTTGGGGCGAGCAGTACTTC.

The V call is TRBV27, the J call TRBJ1-1; D remains unclear. CDR1 is MNHEY and CDR2 is SMNVEV in the germline V gene (reference sequence). This CDR3 spans 14 amino acids. Trimming cost V 6 bases and J 1 base, with 12 bases left between them. DNA for the CDR3: TGTGCCAGCAGATACAGTGCTGCGAACACTGAAGCTTTCTTT. Translated: CASRYSAANTEAFF.

This clonotype was seen a single time. V usage is TRBV11-2 and J usage is TRBJ2-4; D is undetermined. The DNA end favors TRBJ2-7, so the J call may be wrong. The CDR3 is made up of 13 amino acids. Germline values: CDR1 SGHAT, CDR2 FQNNGV. Written as DNA, the CDR3 is TGTGCCAGCAGCTCCACCTTTTCAGGCGAGCAGTACTTC. It translates to CASSSTFSGEQYF.

The CDR3 nucleotides are TGTGCCTGGAGCGTAGACGGGGCGAGCTCTGGAAACACCATATATTTT. This translates into CAWSVDGASSGNTIYF. The chain has TRBV30 and TRBJ1-3, with a possible D match to TRBD1 (5 bases). Trimming took off 3 bases at V and 0 bases at J, with 15 bases between the two ends. CDR3 length: 16 amino acids. The V gene's germline CDR1 is GTSNPN and CDR2 SVGIG (reference sequence).

Ten or more counts support this clonotype. V usage is TRBV7-3 and J usage is TRBJ2-5, with D maybe TRBD2 (5 bases). Germline loops: CDR1 SGHTA, CDR2 FQGTGA. Trimming cost V 2 bases and J 5 bases, with 9 bases left between them. This CDR3 contains 13 residues. The CDR3 DNA reads as TGTGCCAGCAGCTTACTCCGAGGGGAGACCCAGTACTTC. As protein: CASSLLRGETQYF.

The chain uses TRBV9 and TRBJ2-7; tentative D call: TRBD2 (5 bases). Trimming removed 0 bases from V and 0 bases from J, with 10 bases in between. CDR3 length: 15 amino acids. Germline V gene data show CDR1 as SGDLS and CDR2 as YYNGEE. CDR3 DNA: TGTGCCAGCAGCGTAGGGGGTGGACTCTCCTACGAGCAGTACTTC. Translated: CASSVGGGLSYEQYF.

This chain connects TRBV10-3 to TRBJ1-5; the D gene is possibly TRBD1 (5 bases). Germline CDR1 reads ENHRY; CDR2 reads SYGVKD. Trimming left V 6 bases short and J 5 bases short, with 11 bases between. The CDR3 runs to 13 residues. CDR3 residues: CAISTQGDQPQHF. CDR3 nucleotides: TGTGCCATCAGCACCCAGGGAGATCAGCCCCAGCATTTT.

In its sample, this clonotype was seen many times. This rearrangement joins TRBV4-2 to TRBJ2-5; maybe TRBD2 (6 bases). The CDR3 is 15 residues long. Germline CDR1 is LGHNA and CDR2 is YNFKEQ. Trimming pared 6 bases from V and 2 bases from J, leaving 16 bases between. The CDR3 nucleotides are TGTGCCAGCAGTGGGCGCGGGGATGAGCAAGAGACCCAGTACTTC. It codes for CASSGRGDEQETQYF.

This clonotype was recorded a few times. This chain joins TRBV18 and TRBJ2-4; 9 bases match TRBD2. Germline V gives CDR1 KGHSH, CDR2 LQKENI. Germline trimming cut 6 bases from V and 2 bases from J; bases unmatched to any gene: 11. This CDR3 is built from 17 residues. CDR3 sequence: CASSELRGGLTKNIQYF. The CDR3, as DNA: TGTGCCAGCTCGGAACTGCGGGGGGGCCTAACCAAAAACATTCAGTACTTC.

This clonotype was seen a few times. This may come from a read error, since a much larger clone is one base off. The CDR3 sequence: CASSLGDRSSYGQYF. The CDR3 DNA sequence: TGCGCCAGCAGCTTGGGGGACAGGAGCTCCTACGGGCAGTACTTC. J is TRBJ2-7 and V is TRBV5-1; 8 bases map to TRBD1. The CDR3 covers 15 residues. Germline CDR1 SGHRS, CDR2 YFSETQ.

Regarding this clonotype: This may be a read error: a much more frequent sequence differs by one nucleotide. The CDR3 DNA is TGCAGGGCCGGGACAGAGCCCTACGAGCAGTACTTC. Its translation is CRAGTEPYEQYF. The chain has TRBV20-1 and TRBJ2-7; 7 nucleotides align to TRBD1. The CDR3 covers 12 residues. Germline V gene data show CDR1 as DFQATT and CDR2 as SNEGSKA (reference sequence).

With respect to this clonotype: A junction boundary mismatches the germline segment, possibly from a read error. This chain connects TRBV7-9 to TRBJ1-1; possible D gene TRBD1, 6 bases. The CDR3 length is 16 residues. CDR1 and CDR2 from the germline V gene are SEHNR and FQNEAQ (reference sequence). The CDR3 spells CAGSFVAEQGNTEAFF. Here the CDR3 DNA reads TGTGCCGGCAGCTTCGTCGCAGAACAGGGGAACACTGAAGCTTTCTTT.

This clonotype was observed a single time. The junction departs from germline at one end; a sequencing error may be responsible. V usage is TRBV28 and J usage is TRBJ1-1, with a weak D call TRBD1 (5 bases). CDR3 size: 14 residues. Germline-derived CDR1 and CDR2 are MDHEN and SYDVKM. The CDR3 loop is CASSRDAGLSEAFF. The CDR3 DNA reads as TGCGCCAGCAGCCGGGACGCTGGGTTATCGGAAGCTTTCTTT.

This clonotype was observed a few times. The chain combines TRBV30 with TRBJ1-6; the D gene is possibly TRBD1 (6 bases). The CDR3 is 13 amino acids. Germline V lookup: CDR1 GTSNPN, CDR2 SVGIG (reference sequence). With 2 bases removed from V and 7 bases from J, the gap between germline ends came to 9 bases. CDR3 in DNA: TGTGCCTGGAGTTTGGACAGAAATTCACCCCTCCACTTT. The encoded protein is CAWSLDRNSPLHF.

The chain carries TRBV5-1 and TRBJ2-7, with 9 bases aligning to TRBD1. TRBJ2-5 explains the end of the DNA better; the J call may be wrong. CDR3 size: 14 residues. The V gene's germline CDR1 is SGHRS and CDR2 YFSETQ. CDR3 residues: CASTEGQGRETQYF. Written as DNA, the CDR3 is TGCGCCAGCACGGAGGGACAGGGTCGCGAGACCCAGTACTTC.

The V and J genes are TRBV18 and TRBJ2-4, with D maybe TRBD2 (5 bases). In germline, CDR1 is KGHSH, CDR2 LQKENI. V gave up 2 bases and J gave up 1 base, with 15 bases separating them. This CDR3 spans 17 amino acids. CDR3 sequence reads: CASSPTSGSSAKNIQYF. The CDR3, as DNA: TGTGCCAGCTCACCAACTTCGGGGTCGTCGGCCAAAAACATTCAGTACTTC.

In its sample, this clonotype was seen many times. The chain recombines TRBV6-2 or TRBV6-3 with TRBJ1-2; D unresolved. The germline V gene encodes CDR1 MNHEY and CDR2 SVGEGT. The CDR3 spans 14 residues. V lost 6 bases, J lost 4 bases, and 15 bases lay in between. The CDR3, as DNA: TGTGCCAGCAGACCCGCGTGGGGAGTCTATGGCTACACCTTC. The encoded protein is CASRPAWGVYGYTF.

This clonotype appeared a few times. The chain carries TRBV11-2 and TRBJ1-1; 7 bases agree with TRBD1. The CDR3 extends over 14 amino acids. Trimming removed 5 bases from V and 0 bases from J; junction bases left unmatched: 3. CDR1 SGHAT and CDR2 FQNNGV come from the germline V gene. DNA for the CDR3: TGTGCCAGCAGCACAGGGGTCCTGAACACTGAAGCTTTCTTT. As protein: CASSTGVLNTEAFF.

The chain has TRBV29-1 and TRBJ2-3, with a tentative D call TRBD2 (6 bases). The CDR3 loop spans 14 amino acids. The V gene lost 7 bases and the J gene lost 3 bases, with 17 bases spanning the gap. The germline V gene encodes CDR1 SQVTM and CDR2 ANQGSEA. The CDR3 is CSAKGEAGTDTQYF. CDR3 bases: TGCAGCGCCAAAGGCGAGGCGGGAACAGATACGCAGTATTTT.